The rows below give T cell receptor beta chains drawn from one sample of a study of blood T cell repertoires in COVID-19. Generated by immunoSEQ multiplex PCR, the TCRdb table keeps only in-frame clones and is missing some. This repertoire shows fewer than 600,000 clones, 89% found once; its top ten account for over 0.7%. The sample comprised peripheral blood. Every receptor here comes from a man aged 18 to 29 with COVID-19, enrolled during active disease. Each CDR3 is given with its conserved first and last residue. A D gene is named only where the DNA matches it firmly. The listing skips clone size in some rows; elsewhere it reads once, few, many or a size class.

d_call j_call v_call clone_size cdr3_aa cdr3_nt
NA TRBJ2-5 TRBV30 NA CAWSEGLSRETQYF TGTGCCTGGAGTGAAGGTCTGTCTAGGGAGACCCAGTACTTC
TRBD2 TRBJ2-3 TRBV6-1 NA CASSAPGLAFPSTDTQYF TGTGCCAGCAGTGCCCCCGGACTAGCGTTTCCTTCCACAGATACGCAGTATTTT
NA TRBJ2-5 TRBV7-8 NA CASSFPGKAEQTQYF TGTGCCAGCAGCTTCCCAGGGAAAGCCGAGCAGACCCAGTACTTC
TRBD2 TRBJ2-1 TRBV5-4 once CASSSGTIDEQFF TGTGCCAGCAGCTCCGGGACTATCGATGAGCAGTTCTTC
NA TRBJ1-6 TRBV27 NA CASSIRLNGYSPLHF TGTGCCAGCAGTATTCGGTTGAATGGTTATTCACCCCTCCACTTT
TRBD2 TRBJ2-7 TRBV14 NA CASSQGVLAGNEQYF TGTGCCAGCAGCCAAGGTGTCCTAGCGGGAAACGAGCAGTACTTC
TRBD1 TRBJ1-4 TRBV5-6 many CASSSRDRDEKLFF TGTGCCAGCAGCTCTAGGGACAGGGACGAAAAACTGTTTTTT
TRBD2 TRBJ2-3 TRBV5-1 NA CASSRTGSGGSKDTQYF TGCGCCAGCAGCAGGACGGGTAGCGGGGGGTCGAAAGATACGCAGTATTTT
NA TRBJ1-1 TRBV28 NA CATRTTGSGAFF TGTGCCACCAGAACTACAGGGTCGGGAGCTTTCTTT
TRBD1 TRBJ2-7 TRBV10-2 NA CASSEFRDSTYEQYF TGCGCCAGCAGTGAGTTCCGGGACAGCACCTACGAGCAGTACTTC
TRBD1 TRBJ2-7 TRBV7-2 NA CASRAGTGAYEQYF TGTGCCAGCAGGGCCGGGACAGGGGCCTACGAGCAGTACTTC
TRBD1 TRBJ1-2 TRBV6-6 NA CASGISGTGTGYGYTF TGTGCCAGCGGCATATCCGGGACAGGCACTGGCTATGGCTACACCTTC
NA TRBJ1-6 TRBV9 NA CASSVEGYGDSPLHF TGTGCCAGCAGCGTAGAGGGTTACGGGGATTCACCCCTCCACTTT
NA TRBJ1-5 TRBV15 NA CATSRQQFEPQHF TGTGCCACCAGCAGACAACAGTTTGAGCCCCAGCATTTT
TRBD1 TRBJ1-6 TRBV6-5 NA CASSRRDRHSPLHF TGTGCCAGCAGCCGCCGGGACAGGCATTCACCCCTCCACTTT
NA TRBJ1-4 TRBV7-2 NA CASSSTQGPNEKLFF TGTGCCAGCAGCTCCACTCAGGGGCCTAATGAAAAACTGTTTTTT
NA TRBJ1-6 TRBV3-1/TRBV3-2 few CASSPTGLSHSPLHF TGTGCCAGCAGCCCCACAGGGCTTTCGCATTCACCCCTCCACTTT
TRBD1 TRBJ1-1 TRBV6-6 once CASSYGTGLAEAFF TGTGCCAGCAGTTACGGGACAGGGTTGGCTGAAGCTTTCTTT
TRBD2 TRBJ2-1 TRBV7-3 NA CASSLAGGPLYNEQFF TGTGCCAGCAGCCTAGCGGGAGGACCATTATATAATGAGCAGTTCTTC
NA TRBJ2-5 TRBV30 NA CAWSLGQKETQYF TGTGCCTGGAGCCTGGGGCAGAAAGAGACCCAGTACTTC
TRBD2 TRBJ2-1 TRBV30 once CAWSVMASGIYNEQFF TGTGCCTGGAGTGTAATGGCTAGCGGGATTTACAATGAGCAGTTCTTC
TRBD1 TRBJ1-5 TRBV19 NA CASSIGTGRNQPQHF TGTGCCAGTAGTATAGGGACAGGGCGCAATCAGCCCCAGCATTTT
NA TRBJ2-1 TRBV7-8 NA CASRIQFQPNEQFF TGTGCCAGCAGGATACAGTTCCAGCCGAATGAGCAGTTCTTC
NA TRBJ2-5 TRBV6-5 NA CASRKTQGGETQYF TGTGCCAGCAGGAAGACGCAGGGAGGAGAGACCCAGTACTTC
NA TRBJ2-7 TRBV19 NA CASSPGTFLAHEQYF TGTGCCAGTAGCCCCGGGACATTTTTGGCCCACGAGCAGTACTTC
TRBD2 TRBJ2-1 TRBV30 NA CAWTLGSGSSYNEQFF TGTGCCTGGACCCTCGGGAGCGGGAGCTCCTACAATGAGCAGTTCTTC
TRBD2 TRBJ2-2 TRBV11-3 few CASSLVLLAVNTGELFF TGTGCCAGCAGCTTAGTATTGCTAGCGGTTAACACCGGGGAGCTGTTTTTT
TRBD1 TRBJ2-5 TRBV11-3 NA CASSLGTGAVETQYF TGTGCCAGCAGCTTAGGGACAGGGGCCGTTGAGACCCAGTACTTC
NA TRBJ1-1 TRBV7-9 NA CASSPRWNTEAFF TGTGCCAGCAGCCCCCGGTGGAACACTGAAGCTTTCTTT
NA TRBJ1-2 TRBV10-1 NA CASFGRGEGYTF TGCGCCAGTTTCGGACGGGGAGAGGGCTACACCTTC
TRBD2 TRBJ2-2 TRBV7-9 NA CASSSPRLAMDGELFF TGTGCCAGCAGCTCTCCACGACTAGCGATGGACGGGGAGCTGTTTTTT
NA TRBJ2-2 TRBV5-1 few CASKQDTNTGELFF TGCGCCAGCAAGCAGGACACGAACACCGGGGAGCTGTTTTTT
NA TRBJ2-6 TRBV4-1 NA CASSHPNRAGANVLTF TGCGCCAGCAGTCATCCAAACAGGGCTGGGGCCAACGTCCTGACTTTC
NA TRBJ2-3 TRBV11-2 NA CASSQGGTQYF TGTGCCAGCAGCCAGGGGGGTACGCAGTATTTT
TRBD2 TRBJ2-2 TRBV2 NA CASMLTSGGAGELFF TGTGCCAGCATGCTCACTAGCGGGGGGGCCGGGGAGCTGTTTTTT
NA TRBJ1-6 TRBV6-1 NA CATRETGNSPLHF TGTGCCACCCGTGAAACCGGGAATTCACCCCTCCACTTT
NA TRBJ2-3 TRBV5-4 NA CASSLEGSGDTQYF TGTGCCAGCAGCTTAGAGGGCAGTGGAGATACGCAGTATTTT
TRBD2 TRBJ2-1 TRBV7-3 few CASSRRPSLAGERDEQFF TGTGCCAGCAGCCGAAGACCCTCACTAGCGGGAGAGAGGGATGAGCAGTTCTTC
TRBD2 TRBJ2-1 TRBV7-9 NA CASSLGLATNNEQFF TGTGCCAGCAGCTTAGGACTAGCGACAAACAATGAGCAGTTCTTC
TRBD1 TRBJ1-3 TRBV4-1 NA CASSQEGTVGNTIYF TGCGCCAGCAGCCAAGAGGGGACAGTTGGAAACACCATATATTTT
NA TRBJ2-1 TRBV14 NA CASSQGRSLAENEQFF TGTGCCAGCAGCCAAGGTCGATCTCTGGCGGAAAATGAGCAGTTCTTC
TRBD1 TRBJ1-1 TRBV4-1 NA CASSQEDRVGTEAFF TGCGCCAGCAGCCAAGAGGACAGGGTAGGGACTGAAGCTTTCTTT
TRBD2 TRBJ2-5 TRBV7-2 NA CASSSGLAGETQYF TGTGCCAGCAGCTCGGGACTAGCGGGGGAGACCCAGTACTTC
NA TRBJ2-1 TRBV11-3 NA CASSLGGTWNEQFF TGTGCCAGCAGCTTGGGCGGGACGTGGAATGAGCAGTTCTTC
NA TRBJ1-6 TRBV30 NA CAWSPGSSYNSPLHF TGTGCCTGGTCCCCCGGGAGCTCCTATAATTCACCCCTCCACTTT
TRBD1 TRBJ2-2 TRBV29-1 NA CSVELGQGYTGELFF TGCAGCGTTGAGCTTGGACAGGGGTACACCGGGGAGCTGTTTTTT
TRBD2 TRBJ2-4 TRBV6-5 NA CASSLQGTSAIQYF TGTGCCAGCAGTCTCCAAGGGACTAGCGCCATTCAGTACTTC
NA TRBJ2-5 TRBV5-1 NA CASSSSLREETQYF TGCGCCAGCAGCTCCAGCCTCAGGGAAGAGACCCAGTACTTC
NA TRBJ1-2 TRBV24-1 few CATSDPDSYGYTF TGTGCCACCAGTGACCCGGACAGCTATGGCTACACCTTC
TRBD2 TRBJ2-5 TRBV27 NA CATSRAGGKETQYF TGTGCCACCAGCAGGGCGGGAGGGAAAGAGACCCAGTACTTC
TRBD2 TRBJ2-1 TRBV7-9 NA CASSWRTSGNEQFF TGTGCCAGCAGCTGGAGGACTAGCGGCAATGAGCAGTTCTTC
TRBD2 TRBJ2-1 TRBV15 NA CATSRDGSSGRREQFF TGTGCCACCAGCAGAGATGGTTCTAGCGGGAGGAGAGAGCAGTTCTTC
NA TRBJ2-1 TRBV9 NA CASSGPGQPEQFF TGTGCCAGCAGCGGCCCAGGCCAACCCGAGCAGTTCTTC
NA TRBJ1-6 TRBV19 NA CASTQGLRSPLHF TGTGCCAGTACCCAGGGGCTTCGTTCACCCCTCCACTTT
NA TRBJ2-3 TRBV5-4 NA CASRTLEGRPDTQYF TGTGCCAGCAGAACCTTGGAGGGCCGACCAGATACGCAGTATTTT
TRBD2 TRBJ2-2 TRBV24-1 many CATSEHLAGPYGGELFF TGTGCCACCAGTGAACATCTAGCGGGACCCTACGGGGGGGAGCTGTTTTTT